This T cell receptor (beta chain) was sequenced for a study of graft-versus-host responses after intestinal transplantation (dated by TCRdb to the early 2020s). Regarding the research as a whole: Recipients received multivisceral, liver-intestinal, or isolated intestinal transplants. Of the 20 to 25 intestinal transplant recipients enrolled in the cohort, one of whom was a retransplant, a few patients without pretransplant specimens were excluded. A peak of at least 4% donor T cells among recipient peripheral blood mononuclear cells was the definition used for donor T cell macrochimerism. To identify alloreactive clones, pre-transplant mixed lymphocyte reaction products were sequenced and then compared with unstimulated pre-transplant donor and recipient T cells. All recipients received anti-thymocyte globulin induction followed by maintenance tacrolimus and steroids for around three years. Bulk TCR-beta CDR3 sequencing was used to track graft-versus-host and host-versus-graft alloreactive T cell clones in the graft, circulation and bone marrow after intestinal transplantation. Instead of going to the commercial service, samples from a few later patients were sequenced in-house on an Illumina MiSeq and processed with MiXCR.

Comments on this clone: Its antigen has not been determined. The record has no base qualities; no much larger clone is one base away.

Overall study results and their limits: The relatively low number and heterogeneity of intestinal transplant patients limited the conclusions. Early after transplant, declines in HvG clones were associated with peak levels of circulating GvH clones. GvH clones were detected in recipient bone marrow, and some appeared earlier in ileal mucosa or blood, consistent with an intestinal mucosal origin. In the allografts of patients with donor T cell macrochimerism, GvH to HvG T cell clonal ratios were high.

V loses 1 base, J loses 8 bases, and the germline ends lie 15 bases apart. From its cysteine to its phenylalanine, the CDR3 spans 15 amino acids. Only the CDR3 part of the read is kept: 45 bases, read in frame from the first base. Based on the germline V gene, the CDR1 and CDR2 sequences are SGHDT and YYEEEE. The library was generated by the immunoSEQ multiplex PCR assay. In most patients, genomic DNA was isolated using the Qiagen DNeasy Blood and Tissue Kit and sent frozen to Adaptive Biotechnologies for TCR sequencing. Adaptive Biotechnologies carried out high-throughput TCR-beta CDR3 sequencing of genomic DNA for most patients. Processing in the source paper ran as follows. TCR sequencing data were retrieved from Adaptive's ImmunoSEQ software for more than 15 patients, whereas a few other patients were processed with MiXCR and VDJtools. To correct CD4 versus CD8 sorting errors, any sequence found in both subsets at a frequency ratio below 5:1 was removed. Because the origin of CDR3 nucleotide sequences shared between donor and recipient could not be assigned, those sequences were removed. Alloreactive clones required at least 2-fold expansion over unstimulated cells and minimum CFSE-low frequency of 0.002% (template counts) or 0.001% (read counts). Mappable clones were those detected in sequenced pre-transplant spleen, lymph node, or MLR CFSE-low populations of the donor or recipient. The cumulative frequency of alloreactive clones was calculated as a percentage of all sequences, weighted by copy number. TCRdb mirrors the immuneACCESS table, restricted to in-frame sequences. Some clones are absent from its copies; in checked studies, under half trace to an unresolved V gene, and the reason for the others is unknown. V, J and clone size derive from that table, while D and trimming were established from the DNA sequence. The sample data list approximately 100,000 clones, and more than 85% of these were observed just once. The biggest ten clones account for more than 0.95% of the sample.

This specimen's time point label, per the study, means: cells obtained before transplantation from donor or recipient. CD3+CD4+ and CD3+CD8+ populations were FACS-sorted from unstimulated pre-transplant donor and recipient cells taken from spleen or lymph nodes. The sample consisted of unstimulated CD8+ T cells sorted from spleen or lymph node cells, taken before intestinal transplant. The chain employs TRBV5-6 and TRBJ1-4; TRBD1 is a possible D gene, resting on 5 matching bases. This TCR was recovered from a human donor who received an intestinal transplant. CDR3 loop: CASSLWQGGREKLFF. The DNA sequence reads TGTGCCAGCAGCTTGTGGCAGGGAGGAAGAGAAAAACTGTTTTTT.